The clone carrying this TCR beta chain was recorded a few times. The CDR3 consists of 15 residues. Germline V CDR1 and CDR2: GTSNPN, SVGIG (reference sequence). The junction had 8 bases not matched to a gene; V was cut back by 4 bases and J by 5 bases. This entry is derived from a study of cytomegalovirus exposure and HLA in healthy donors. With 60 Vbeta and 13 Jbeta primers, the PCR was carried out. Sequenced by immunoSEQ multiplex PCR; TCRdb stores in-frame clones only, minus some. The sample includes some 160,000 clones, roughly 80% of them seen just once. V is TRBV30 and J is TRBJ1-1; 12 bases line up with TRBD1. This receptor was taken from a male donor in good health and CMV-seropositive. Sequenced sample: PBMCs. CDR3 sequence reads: CAWNRDRGQGTEAFF. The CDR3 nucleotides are TGTGCCTGGAATCGGGACAGGGGGCAGGGAACTGAAGCTTTCTTT.